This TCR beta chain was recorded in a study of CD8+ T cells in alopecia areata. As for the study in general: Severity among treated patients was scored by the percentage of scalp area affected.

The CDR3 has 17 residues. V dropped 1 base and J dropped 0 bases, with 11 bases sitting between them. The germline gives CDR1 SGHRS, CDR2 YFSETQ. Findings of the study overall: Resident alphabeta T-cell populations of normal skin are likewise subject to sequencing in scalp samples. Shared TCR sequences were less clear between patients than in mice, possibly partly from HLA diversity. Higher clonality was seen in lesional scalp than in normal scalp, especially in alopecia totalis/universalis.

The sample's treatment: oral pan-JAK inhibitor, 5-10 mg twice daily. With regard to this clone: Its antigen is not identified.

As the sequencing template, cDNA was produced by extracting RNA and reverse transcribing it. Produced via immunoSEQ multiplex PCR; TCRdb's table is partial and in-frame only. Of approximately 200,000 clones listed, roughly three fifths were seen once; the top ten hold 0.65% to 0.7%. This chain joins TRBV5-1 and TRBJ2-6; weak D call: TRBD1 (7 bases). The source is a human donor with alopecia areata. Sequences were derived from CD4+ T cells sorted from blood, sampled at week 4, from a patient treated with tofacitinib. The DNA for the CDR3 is TGCGCCAGCAGCTTGCCAGGGGGGAGCTCTGGGGCCAACGTCCTGACTTTC. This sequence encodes CASSLPGGSSGANVLTF.